This is a list of T cell receptor beta chains from one sample in a study of blood T cell repertoires in COVID-19. Assay used: immunoSEQ multiplex PCR; TCRdb lists only in-frame clones, some missing. The table includes roughly 320,000 clones, more than 75% detected once. Sequences were obtained from PBMCs or T cells enriched from blood (not recorded which). The receptor source for this set is a young man who had recovered from COVID-19. Both conserved end residues are part of each CDR3. Each record gives: J gene, V gene, clone size, D gene, CDR3 length, CDR3 DNA, CDR3 protein. A D gene is named only where the DNA matches it firmly. Only some rows state a clone size, as once, few, many or a class for expanded clones.

TRBJ2-7	TRBV29-1	.	.	13	TGCAGCGTTGAGTTGGGGAGACGGTACGAGCAGTACTTC	CSVELGRRYEQYF
TRBJ1-2	TRBV19	.	.	12	TGTGCCAGTAAGGACAGAGGCTATGGCTACACCTTC	CASKDRGYGYTF
TRBJ1-1	TRBV7-6	.	TRBD1	13	TGTGCCAGCAGCATTGACAGGGACACTGAAGCTTTCTTT	CASSIDRDTEAFF
TRBJ1-6	TRBV9	.	TRBD1	14	TGTGCCAGCAGTGCAGACAGGGGAGGATCACCCCTCCACTTT	CASSADRGGSPLHF
TRBJ2-5	TRBV10-1	once	TRBD1	14	TGCGCCAGCAGCACACAGGGGTTCCAAGAGACCCAGTACTTC	CASSTQGFQETQYF
TRBJ1-5	TRBV4-1	.	.	15	TGCGCCAGCAGCCAAGATTTGCAGGGTAGTCAGCCCCAGCATTTT	CASSQDLQGSQPQHF
TRBJ2-5	TRBV11-2	.	TRBD1	18	TGTGCCAGCACCCTAGGTGGACAGGGGTTCGGATACCAAGAGACCCAGTACTTC	CASTLGGQGFGYQETQYF
TRBJ2-1	TRBV18	.	TRBD2	15	TGTGCCAGCTCACCCACTAGCGGGAGTTTCGGTGAGCAGTTCTTC	CASSPTSGSFGEQFF
TRBJ1-5	TRBV6-4	.	.	17	TGTGCCAGCAGCCCCCTGTCTCGCCAGATTAGCAATCAGCCCCAGCATTTT	CASSPLSRQISNQPQHF
TRBJ1-1	TRBV2	few	TRBD1	14	TGTGCCAGCAGTGAAACAGGGGGAGTTACTGAAGCTTTCTTT	CASSETGGVTEAFF
TRBJ1-2	TRBV7-9	.	.	13	TGTGCCAGCAGCCCGTCGGAAACGGGAGGCTACACCTTC	CASSPSETGGYTF
TRBJ1-1	TRBV19	once	.	14	TGTGCCAGTAGCCGAACTAGGGAGAGCACTGAAGCTTTCTTT	CASSRTRESTEAFF
TRBJ2-1	TRBV11-3	.	TRBD1	13	TGTGCCAGCAGCTCCCGGGACAGGGGGAGGCAGTTCTTC	CASSSRDRGRQFF
TRBJ2-7	TRBV3-1/TRBV3-2	.	.	13	TGTGCCAGCAGCCCCGTTGGAGCCTACGAGCAGTACTTC	CASSPVGAYEQYF
TRBJ1-1	TRBV30	.	.	13	TGTGCCTGGAGTCAGGCTCCTGGCACTGAAGCTTTCTTT	CAWSQAPGTEAFF